A single sample gave rise to the 22 T cell receptor beta chains below, sequenced in a study of T cell responses to AZD1222 COVID-19 vaccine. The data were produced by immunoSEQ multiplex PCR, yet TCRdb's version contains in-frame clones alone and is incomplete. Of 83,000 or so clones in the sample, roughly 90% were seen once. The specimen comprised peripheral blood, sampled on day 0 of MenACWY control vaccination. These receptors all come from an adult in good health.

V gene TRBV6-5 combines with J gene TRBJ2-2; D is undetermined. The CDR3 is 12 residues long. In germline, CDR1 is MNHEY, CDR2 SVGAGI. V lost 6 bases and J lost 8, with 10 bases in between. The CDR3 DNA reads TGTGCCAGCAGCCAATATGGGGGGGAGCTGTTTTTT. The encoded protein is CASSQYGGELFF.

This clone was seen a few times. Other DNA sequences of this sample code for an identical CDR3. The V and J genes are TRBV14 and TRBJ1-6; the D gene is possibly TRBD1 (5 bases). This CDR3 region has 15 residues. V gave up 0 bases and J gave up 10 bases, with 13 bases separating them. In germline, CDR1 is SGHDN, CDR2 FVKESK. The CDR3 bases are TGTGCCAGCAGCCAAGATCCCGGGGCAGGCTCACCCCTCCACTTT. Amino acid sequence: CASSQDPGAGSPLHF.

The gene calls are TRBV19 and TRBJ1-1, with TRBD1 matching over 10 bases. CDR1 is LNHDA, CDR2 SQIVND, per germline (reference sequence). V lost 2 bases and J lost 6; bases outside the gene matches: 9. The CDR3 length is 16 residues. This CDR3 is CASSISGQGVLPEAFF. CDR3 DNA: TGTGCCAGTAGTATAAGTGGACAGGGGGTATTGCCTGAAGCTTTCTTT. Complete variable domain (other parts from reference TRBV19 and TRBJ1-1): DGGITQSPKYLFRKEGQNVTLSCEQNLNHDAMYWYRQDPGQGLRLIYYSQIVNDFQKGDIAEGYSVSREKKESFPLTVTSAQKNPTAFYLCASSISGQGVLPEAFFGQGTRLTVV.

This rearrangement joins TRBV28 to TRBJ2-1; D possibly corresponds to TRBD2 (6 bases). Germline V gene sequence: CDR1 MDHEN, CDR2 SYDVKM. The CDR3 totals 12 residues. V was trimmed by 3 bases and J by 10 bases, leaving 10 bases between them. CDR3 sequence reads: CASSLTGVEQFF. CDR3 sequence (DNA): TGTGCCAGCAGTTTGACGGGGGTAGAGCAGTTCTTC.

The genes are TRBV10-3 and TRBJ2-1; 8 bases are a match to TRBD2. V was clipped by 6 bases and J by 9 bases; unmatched bases: 10. The CDR3 contains 14 residues. Looked up from germline, CDR1 is ENHRY and CDR2 is SYGVKD. For the CDR3, the DNA is TGTGCCATCAGGTGGGGTATTGCGGGAGGTGAGCAGTTCTTC. This gives the protein CAIRWGIAGGEQFF.

The chain carries TRBV19 and TRBJ1-3, with D tentatively TRBD1 (6 bases). This CDR3 contains 16 residues. Germline CDR1 reads LNHDA; CDR2 reads SQIVND (reference sequence). Trimming took off 6 bases at V and 0 bases at J, with 15 bases between the two ends. For the CDR3, the DNA is TGTGCCAGTAGGAGTGGGGGGGCCACCTCTGGAAACACCATATATTTT. Protein: CASRSGGATSGNTIYF.

The chain joins TRBV28 to TRBJ1-6; perhaps TRBD1 as D (6 bases). This CDR3 spans 15 amino acids. Trimming took off 5 bases at V and 8 bases at J, with 16 bases between the two ends. Germline V gene lookup returns CDR1 MDHEN and CDR2 SYDVKM. The CDR3 DNA reads TGTGCCAGCAGTCCCCCGACAGGAAAATATTCACCCCTCCACTTT. Translation gives CASSPPTGKYSPLHF.

V is TRBV18 and J is TRBJ2-5, with D possibly TRBD1 on 5 matching bases. The CDR3 contains 14 residues. Trimming stripped 1 base from V and 1 base from J, with 7 bases between. Germline CDR1 is KGHSH and CDR2 is LQKENI. The CDR3 here is CASSPLRGQETQYF. The CDR3 DNA reads TGTGCCAGCTCACCACTAAGGGGCCAAGAGACCCAGTACTTC. Full variable domain (remainder filled in from reference TRBV18 and TRBJ2-5): NAGVMQNPRHLVRRRGQEARLRCSPMKGHSHVYWYRQLPEEGLKFMVYLQKENIIDESGMPKERFSAEFPKEGPSILRIQQVVRGDSAAYFCASSPLRGQETQYFGPGTRLLVL.

This chain links TRBV6-5 with TRBJ1-2; D ambiguous. Germline values: CDR1 MNHEY, CDR2 SVGAGI. The CDR3 sequence is 13 residues long. The V end lost 4 bases, the J end lost 3 bases, and 9 bases lay between the germline ends. This CDR3 reads CASSLDVDYGYTF. The CDR3, as DNA: TGTGCCAGCAGTTTGGACGTCGACTATGGCTACACCTTC.

The chain uses TRBV18 and TRBJ2-7, with 7 bases matching TRBD1. The J segment lost 3 bases and the V segment lost 2 bases, leaving 4 bases of the junction unmatched. CDR1 and CDR2 (germline): KGHSH, LQKENI. This CDR3 region has 14 residues. DNA for the CDR3: TGTGCCAGCTCACCAGCGGCAGGGGGCTACGAGCAGTACTTC. Translated, it gives CASSPAAGGYEQYF. The entire variable domain, with the rest obtained from reference TRBV18 and TRBJ2-7, is as follows: NAGVMQNPRHLVRRRGQEARLRCSPMKGHSHVYWYRQLPEEGLKFMVYLQKENIIDESGMPKERFSAEFPKEGPSILRIQQVVRGDSAAYFCASSPAAGGYEQYFGPGTRLTVT.

Worth noting for this clone: One end of the junction varies from germline; a read error may be responsible. The chain links TRBV28 to TRBJ2-7; 8 bases are a match to TRBD1. Germline V gene lookup returns CDR1 MDHEN and CDR2 SYDVKM. This CDR3 spans 14 amino acids. The CDR3 sequence: CASSAGTGPYEQYF. The CDR3 DNA reads TGTGCCAGCAGTGCCGGGACAGGCCCCTACGAGCAGTACTTT.

The gene calls are TRBV7-2 and TRBJ2-1, with 15 nucleotides matching TRBD2. The CDR3 covers 15 residues. J gave up 9 bases and V 8 bases, and 8 bases lay outside the gene matches. Germline loops: CDR1 SGHTA, CDR2 FQGNSA. The CDR3 DNA reads TGTGCCAGCGGGGGAGGGACTAGCGGGAGGACTGAGCAGTTCTTC. Its translation: CASGGGTSGRTEQFF.

The chain joins TRBV3-1 (or the pseudogene TRBV3-2) to TRBJ2-6; the match to TRBD2 covers 8 bases. The CDR3 is 16 amino acids. Trimming removed 7 bases from V and 3 bases from J; junction bases left unmatched: 8. Germline V gene lookup returns CDR1 LGHDT and CDR2 YNNKEL (reference sequence). The DNA for the CDR3 is TGTGCCAGCAACCCCACGGGGGGGCTTGGGGCCAACGTCCTGACTTTC. Protein sequence: CASNPTGGLGANVLTF.

V usage is TRBV7-6 and J usage is TRBJ2-1; 14 positions match TRBD2. The CDR3 runs 14 residues. Germline CDR1 reads SGHVS; CDR2 reads FNYEAQ. The trim removed 5 bases at V and 9 bases at J, leaving 3 bases unmatched. CDR3 bases: TGTGCCAGCAGCGGGACTAGCGGGAGTATTGAGCAGTTCTTC. Translation gives CASSGTSGSIEQFF.

The V gene is TRBV9, the J gene TRBJ2-7, with a weak D call TRBD2 (6 bases). Germline V gene lookup returns CDR1 SGDLS and CDR2 YYNGEE. CDR3 size: 15 residues. Trimming removed 2 bases at V and 0 bases at J, with 12 bases between. The CDR3 is CASSVTGGSSYEQYF. In nucleotides, the CDR3 is TGTGCCAGCAGCGTGACCGGGGGAAGCTCCTACGAGCAGTACTTC.

This rearrangement joins TRBV19 to TRBJ1-5; D not resolved. Germline CDR1 is LNHDA and CDR2 is SQIVND (reference sequence). V shed 5 bases and J shed 4 bases, with 18 bases lying between them. The CDR3 has 16 amino acids. CDR3 sequence (DNA): TGTGCCAGTAGTGCACAAGACATCCCTCTAAATCAGCCCCAGCATTTT. Residues: CASSAQDIPLNQPQHF. Full variable domain (outside the CDR3, taken from reference TRBV19 and TRBJ1-5): DGGITQSPKYLFRKEGQNVTLSCEQNLNHDAMYWYRQDPGQGLRLIYYSQIVNDFQKGDIAEGYSVSREKKESFPLTVTSAQKNPTAFYLCASSAQDIPLNQPQHFGDGTRLSIL.

As to this clone: Other DNA sequences within the sample encode an identical CDR3. The V gene is TRBV3-1 (or the pseudogene TRBV3-2), the J gene TRBJ2-5; D is perhaps TRBD1 or TRBD2 (5 bases each). CDR1 is LGHDT and CDR2 is YNNKEL in the germline V gene (reference sequence). The ends were cut back, 4 bases at V and 3 bases at J, with 9 bases in the middle. The CDR3 runs to 13 residues. The CDR3 sequence: CASSRRGEETQYF. The DNA of the CDR3 is TGTGCCAGCAGCCGAAGAGGGGAAGAGACCCAGTACTTC.

The J gene is TRBJ2-1, the V gene TRBV6-2 or TRBV6-3; no definite D call. Trimming cost V 1 base and J 8 bases, with 12 bases left between them. The CDR3 is 14 amino acids. Germline V gives CDR1 MNHEY, CDR2 SVGEGT. The CDR3 loop reads CASSYFRLADEQFF. CDR3 in DNA: TGTGCCAGCAGTTACTTCCGACTGGCAGATGAGCAGTTCTTC.

This clone occurred a few times. This chain connects TRBV28 to TRBJ2-7, with D unresolved. The CDR3 runs 14 residues. CDR1 MDHEN and CDR2 SYDVKM come from the germline V gene. V was clipped by 4 bases and J by 2 bases, with 12 bases between them. Here the CDR3 reads CASSWLAETYEQYF. The CDR3, as DNA: TGTGCCAGCAGTTGGTTGGCCGAGACCTACGAGCAGTACTTC. The entire variable domain, with the rest obtained from reference TRBV28 and TRBJ2-7, is as follows: DVKVTQSSRYLVKRTGEKVFLECVQDMDHENMFWYRQDPGLGLRLIYFSYDVKMKEKGDIPEGYSVSREKKERFSLILESASTNQTSMYLCASSWLAETYEQYFGPGTRLTVT.

J is TRBJ2-7 and V is TRBV7-8; D is unclear. Per the germline V gene, CDR1 is SGHVS and CDR2 is FQNEAQ. The CDR3 totals 11 residues. V dropped 5 bases and J dropped 3 bases, with 5 bases sitting between them. Here the CDR3 DNA reads TGTGCCAGCAGCCCTGGCTACGAGCAGTACTTC. Translated, it gives CASSPGYEQYF.

The J gene is TRBJ1-1, the V gene TRBV27; D uncertain. V shed 5 bases and J shed 4 bases, with 20 bases lying between them. The CDR3 spans 16 residues. Germline assignment: CDR1 MNHEY and CDR2 SMNVEV (reference sequence). DNA of the CDR3: TGTGCCAGCAGTCCCACGCTGGCGGATCTAATCACTGAAGCTTTCTTT. It specifies CASSPTLADLITEAFF.

The gene calls are TRBV7-9 and TRBJ1-3; D unclear. The CDR3 extends over 18 amino acids. V lost 0 bases and J lost 0, with 15 bases in between. Per germline, CDR1 SEHNR and CDR2 FQNEAQ (reference sequence). The CDR3 loop is CASSLALLSGNSGNTIYF. DNA for the CDR3: TGTGCCAGCAGCTTAGCGCTCTTGTCAGGCAACTCTGGAAACACCATATATTTT.